This T cell receptor (beta chain) was captured in a study of blood T cell repertoires in COVID-19. TCRdb's table, derived via immunoSEQ multiplex PCR, lists solely in-frame clones and lacks some. The profile shows over 70,000 clones, roughly 85% of them singletons. Germline assignment: CDR1 SGHDN and CDR2 FVKESK. There are 15 residues in the CDR3. V shed 4 bases, J shed 3 bases, and the junction held 7 bases outside the gene matches. The sequencing input was peripheral blood. This chain joins TRBV14 and TRBJ2-7; 9 positions agree with TRBD1. The clonotype originates from a man aged 55 to 70 with COVID-19, enrolled during active disease. The CDR3 region is CASSRTGGLYYEQYF. The CDR3 bases are TGTGCCAGCAGCCGAACAGGGGGCCTGTACTACGAGCAGTACTTC.